The TCR beta chain under discussion was sequenced for a study of graft-versus-host responses after intestinal transplantation. Background on the study: Multivisceral, liver-intestinal, or isolated intestinal transplants were received by the recipients. Recipients were all induced with anti-thymocyte globulin, then given tacrolimus and steroids for approximately three years.

The assay was immunoSEQ multiplex PCR, and TCRdb's table has in-frame clones only and misses some. The sample yields fewer than 10,000 clones, approximately 72% seen once. Graft tissue was processed to release intraepithelial and lamina propria lymphocytes. Per germline, CDR1 SGDLS and CDR2 YYNGEE. Trimming took 0 bases from V and 3 from J; bases not matched to a gene: 4. This CDR3 is 15 amino acids long. This chain connects TRBV9 to TRBJ2-3, with 7 bases aligning to TRBD1. The TCR comes from a human patient who received an intestinal transplant, so some T cells may come from the graft donor. Here the sequenced sample was ileum tissue, taken 500 to 550 days after intestinal transplant. The CDR3 spells CASSVGGRGTDTQYF. Written as DNA, the CDR3 is TGTGCCAGCAGCGTAGGCGGCAGGGGGACAGATACGCAGTATTTT.